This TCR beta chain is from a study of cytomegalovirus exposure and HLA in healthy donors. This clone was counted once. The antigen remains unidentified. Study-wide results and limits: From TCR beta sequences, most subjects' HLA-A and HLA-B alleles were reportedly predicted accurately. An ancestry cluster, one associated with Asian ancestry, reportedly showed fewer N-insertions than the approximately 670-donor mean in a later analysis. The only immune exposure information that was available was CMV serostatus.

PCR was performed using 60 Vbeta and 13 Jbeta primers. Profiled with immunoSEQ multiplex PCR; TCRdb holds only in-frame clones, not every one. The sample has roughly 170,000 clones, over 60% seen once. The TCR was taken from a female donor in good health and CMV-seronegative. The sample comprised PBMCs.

The CDR3 reads CASSLVGQGQETQYF. The CDR3 DNA follows: TGCGCCAGCAGCTTGGTCGGACAGGGACAAGAGACCCAGTACTTC. The chain links TRBV5-1 to TRBJ2-5, with TRBD1 matching over 8 bases. Losses at the gene ends were 0 bases for V and 2 bases for J; bases not matched to a gene: 3. CDR3 length equals 15 residues. Per the germline V gene, CDR1 is SGHRS and CDR2 is YFSETQ.